This T cell receptor beta chain was documented in a study of blood T cell repertoires in COVID-19. Only in-frame clones appear in the TCRdb table, and some are missing; sequencing was by immunoSEQ multiplex PCR. The table has about 220,000 clones, around 80% seen once; the top ten hold 9.7%. The germline V gene has CDR1 SGHRS and CDR2 YFSETQ. This CDR3 contains 15 residues. With 4 bases clipped from V and 7 bases from J, the junction kept 8 bases outside the gene matches. The clonotype was recovered from a man aged 50 or older with active or convalescent COVID-19. This rearrangement joins TRBV5-1 to TRBJ1-5; TRBD1 matches at 10 bases. The sequencing sample was made of peripheral blood. Here the CDR3 reads CASSPGTGVGQPQHF. The CDR3 DNA is TGCGCCAGCAGCCCCGGGACAGGGGTTGGGCAGCCCCAGCATTTT.